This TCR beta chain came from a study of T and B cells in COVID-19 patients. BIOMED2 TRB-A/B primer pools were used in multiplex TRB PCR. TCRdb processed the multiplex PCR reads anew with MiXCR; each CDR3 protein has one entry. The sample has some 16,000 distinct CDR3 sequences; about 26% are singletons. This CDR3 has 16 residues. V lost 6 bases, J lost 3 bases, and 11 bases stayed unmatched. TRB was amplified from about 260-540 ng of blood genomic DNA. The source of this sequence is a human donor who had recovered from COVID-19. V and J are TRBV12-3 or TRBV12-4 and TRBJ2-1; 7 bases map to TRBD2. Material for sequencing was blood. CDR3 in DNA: TGTGCCAGCAGGCCCTCGGGAGGCGCCAACTACAATGAGCAGTTCTTC. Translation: CASRPSGGANYNEQFF.